A selection of T cell receptor beta chains follows, all from one sample in a study of control samples from healthy donors and cancer patients. The repertoire was sequenced with immunoSEQ multiplex PCR; TCRdb's copy has only in-frame clones and lacks some. The profile covers under 100,000 clones, with approximately 91% appearing a single time and 8.5% to 10% taken by the ten largest. The sequenced sample consisted of PBMCs. The receptor set was obtained from a woman aged 45-65 years with colorectal cancer. Each CDR3 is given with its conserved first and last residue. D genes are given only for firm matches. Clone size is shown for a subset of rows, as once, few, many or a class of expanded clone.

V gene: TRBV7-9; J gene: TRBJ1-6; D gene: NA; clone size: NA; CDR3 protein: CASSPDSYNSPLHF; CDR3 DNA: TGTGCCAGCAGCCCGGACAGTTATAATTCACCCCTCCACTTT
V gene: TRBV5-5; J gene: TRBJ1-1; D gene: TRBD1; clone size: NA; CDR3 protein: CASSSGTDNTEAFF; CDR3 DNA: TGTGCCAGCAGCTCCGGGACAGATAACACTGAAGCTTTCTTT
V gene: TRBV19; J gene: TRBJ1-4; D gene: TRBD1; clone size: NA; CDR3 protein: CASSRGQGEKLFF; CDR3 DNA: TGTGCCAGTAGCAGGGGACAGGGTGAAAAACTGTTTTTT
V gene: TRBV9; J gene: TRBJ2-5; D gene: TRBD1; clone size: NA; CDR3 protein: CASSTGGFRETQYF; CDR3 DNA: TGTGCCAGCAGCACAGGGGGCTTCAGGGAGACCCAGTACTTC
V gene: TRBV27; J gene: TRBJ1-2; D gene: NA; clone size: NA; CDR3 protein: CASKNSLNNYGYTF; CDR3 DNA: TGTGCCAGCAAAAACAGCTTAAATAACTATGGCTACACCTTC
V gene: TRBV21-1; J gene: TRBJ1-3; D gene: NA; clone size: NA; CDR3 protein: CASSKNFGQTSSGNTIYF; CDR3 DNA: TGTGCCAGCAGCAAAAATTTTGGACAGACAAGCTCTGGAAACACCATATATTTT
V gene: TRBV4-3; J gene: TRBJ1-2; D gene: NA; clone size: NA; CDR3 protein: CASSPLPRGYTF; CDR3 DNA: TGCGCCAGCAGCCCCCTCCCGAGGGGCTACACCTTC
V gene: TRBV6-5; J gene: TRBJ2-1; D gene: TRBD1; clone size: NA; CDR3 protein: CASSPGTGSYNEQFF; CDR3 DNA: TGTGCCAGCAGTCCCGGGACAGGGTCCTACAATGAGCAGTTCTTC
V gene: TRBV28; J gene: TRBJ1-4; D gene: TRBD1; clone size: once; CDR3 protein: CASSLSSQGAGEKLFF; CDR3 DNA: TGTGCCAGCAGTTTATCCTCACAGGGGGCAGGGGAAAAACTGTTTTTT
V gene: TRBV7-9; J gene: TRBJ1-4; D gene: TRBD1; clone size: NA; CDR3 protein: CASSLGADRELFF; CDR3 DNA: TGTGCCAGCAGCTTAGGGGCGGACAGGGAACTGTTTTTT
V gene: TRBV19; J gene: TRBJ1-2; D gene: TRBD1; clone size: NA; CDR3 protein: CASSPGQGASNYGYTF; CDR3 DNA: TGTGCCAGTAGCCCGGGACAGGGGGCGTCGAACTATGGCTACACCTTC
V gene: TRBV15; J gene: TRBJ2-2; D gene: NA; clone size: NA; CDR3 protein: CATSLKIWGELFF; CDR3 DNA: TGTGCCACCAGCTTAAAAATCTGGGGGGAGCTGTTTTTT
V gene: TRBV6-1; J gene: TRBJ1-2; D gene: TRBD1; clone size: NA; CDR3 protein: CASSETPTGSDGGYTF; CDR3 DNA: TGTGCCAGCAGTGAAACTCCGACAGGGTCGGACGGGGGCTACACCTTC
V gene: TRBV19; J gene: TRBJ1-5; D gene: NA; clone size: NA; CDR3 protein: CASSIKRVMTQPQHF; CDR3 DNA: TGTGCCAGTAGTATAAAGAGGGTCATGACCCAGCCCCAGCATTTT
V gene: TRBV5-4; J gene: TRBJ2-5; D gene: NA; clone size: NA; CDR3 protein: CASSPGTSQETQYF; CDR3 DNA: TGTGCCAGCAGCCCTGGGACTTCCCAAGAGACCCAGTACTTC
V gene: TRBV6-4; J gene: TRBJ1-6; D gene: NA; clone size: NA; CDR3 protein: CASSYGRGANSPLHF; CDR3 DNA: TGTGCCAGCAGTTACGGGCGAGGGGCTAATTCACCCCTCCACTTT
V gene: TRBV7-2; J gene: TRBJ2-3; D gene: NA; clone size: NA; CDR3 protein: CASSLVGSSTDTQYF; CDR3 DNA: TGTGCCAGCAGCTTAGTTGGCTCAAGCACAGATACGCAGTATTTT
V gene: TRBV7-3; J gene: TRBJ2-3; D gene: NA; clone size: once; CDR3 protein: CASSSLGGDTQYF; CDR3 DNA: TGTGCCAGCAGCTCCCTCGGGGGAGATACGCAGTATTTT
V gene: TRBV3-1/TRBV3-2; J gene: TRBJ2-5; D gene: TRBD2; clone size: NA; CDR3 protein: CASSESGGETQYF; CDR3 DNA: TGTGCCAGCAGCGAAAGCGGGGGTGAGACCCAGTACTTC
V gene: TRBV5-1; J gene: TRBJ1-2; D gene: TRBD1; clone size: NA; CDR3 protein: CASSLDGQGEGYTF; CDR3 DNA: TGCGCCAGCAGCTTGGACGGACAGGGAGAAGGCTACACCTTC
V gene: TRBV6-5; J gene: TRBJ1-6; D gene: NA; clone size: once; CDR3 protein: CASSFLKGSYNSPLHF; CDR3 DNA: TGTGCCAGCAGTTTTTTGAAGGGCTCCTATAATTCACCCCTCCACTTT
V gene: TRBV5-5; J gene: TRBJ2-2; D gene: TRBD1; clone size: NA; CDR3 protein: CASSHAPGQGSGGELFF; CDR3 DNA: TGTGCCAGCAGCCACGCACCAGGACAGGGCTCTGGCGGGGAGCTGTTTTTT
V gene: TRBV3-1/TRBV3-2; J gene: TRBJ1-5; D gene: NA; clone size: NA; CDR3 protein: CASSQRDQPQHF; CDR3 DNA: TGTGCCAGCAGCCAAAGGGACCAGCCCCAGCATTTT
V gene: TRBV4-2; J gene: TRBJ1-1; D gene: NA; clone size: NA; CDR3 protein: CASSQGNGLMNTEAFF; CDR3 DNA: TGTGCCAGCAGCCAGGGTAATGGACTGATGAACACTGAAGCTTTCTTT
V gene: TRBV6-1; J gene: TRBJ2-1; D gene: NA; clone size: NA; CDR3 protein: CASSETAGEANEQFF; CDR3 DNA: TGTGCCAGCAGTGAAACGGCAGGGGAGGCAAATGAGCAGTTCTTC
V gene: TRBV12-5; J gene: TRBJ1-2; D gene: TRBD1; clone size: NA; CDR3 protein: CASGFETGGSGGYTF; CDR3 DNA: TGTGCTAGTGGTTTTGAGACAGGGGGTAGTGGTGGCTACACCTTC
V gene: TRBV7-2; J gene: TRBJ2-3; D gene: TRBD2; clone size: NA; CDR3 protein: CASSSSGGAADTQYF; CDR3 DNA: TGTGCCAGCAGCTCAAGCGGGGGGGCAGCAGATACGCAGTATTTT
V gene: TRBV15; J gene: TRBJ1-6; D gene: NA; clone size: once; CDR3 protein: CATSRPGDGSPLHF; CDR3 DNA: TGTGCCACCAGCAGGCCTGGAGATGGCTCACCCCTCCACTTT
V gene: TRBV7-2; J gene: TRBJ1-2; D gene: NA; clone size: NA; CDR3 protein: CASSPGLNYGYTF; CDR3 DNA: TGTGCCAGCAGCCCTGGATTAAACTATGGCTACACCTTC
V gene: TRBV29-1; J gene: TRBJ2-3; D gene: NA; clone size: NA; CDR3 protein: CSAQESSTDTQYF; CDR3 DNA: TGCAGCGCCCAGGAGAGTAGCACAGATACGCAGTATTTT
V gene: TRBV6-9; J gene: TRBJ1-2; D gene: TRBD1; clone size: NA; CDR3 protein: CASSYPAGTGNYGYTF; CDR3 DNA: TGTGCCAGCAGTTATCCCGCAGGGACAGGGAATTATGGCTACACCTTC
V gene: TRBV9; J gene: TRBJ1-1; D gene: TRBD1; clone size: NA; CDR3 protein: CASSATGARGTEAFF; CDR3 DNA: TGTGCCAGCAGTGCAACAGGGGCGCGAGGGACTGAAGCTTTCTTT
V gene: TRBV9; J gene: TRBJ1-1; D gene: NA; clone size: NA; CDR3 protein: CASSPWGGTEAFF; CDR3 DNA: TGTGCCAGCAGCCCGTGGGGGGGCACTGAAGCTTTCTTT
V gene: TRBV27; J gene: TRBJ1-6; D gene: TRBD1; clone size: NA; CDR3 protein: CASSPRQGANSPLHF; CDR3 DNA: TGTGCCAGCAGTCCACGACAGGGGGCCAATTCACCCCTCCACTTT
V gene: TRBV13; J gene: TRBJ2-3; D gene: NA; clone size: NA; CDR3 protein: CASSGRGTLADTQYF; CDR3 DNA: TGTGCCAGCAGCGGACGCGGCACACTGGCAGATACGCAGTATTTT
V gene: TRBV3-1/TRBV3-2; J gene: TRBJ1-2; D gene: NA; clone size: NA; CDR3 protein: CASSQDRVAQIHTF; CDR3 DNA: TGTGCCAGCAGCCAAGATCGGGTGGCGCAGATCCACACCTTC
V gene: TRBV27; J gene: TRBJ1-2; D gene: NA; clone size: NA; CDR3 protein: CASSSSGLPNYGYTF; CDR3 DNA: TGTGCCAGCAGTTCGAGCGGGCTCCCTAACTATGGCTACACCTTC
V gene: TRBV5-5; J gene: TRBJ2-1; D gene: NA; clone size: NA; CDR3 protein: CASSPRDTAPNEQFF; CDR3 DNA: TGTGCCAGCAGCCCTCGGGACACCGCACCCAATGAGCAGTTCTTC
V gene: TRBV19; J gene: TRBJ1-2; D gene: TRBD1; clone size: NA; CDR3 protein: CASSADREVYGYTF; CDR3 DNA: TGTGCCAGTAGTGCGGACAGGGAGGTTTATGGCTACACCTTC